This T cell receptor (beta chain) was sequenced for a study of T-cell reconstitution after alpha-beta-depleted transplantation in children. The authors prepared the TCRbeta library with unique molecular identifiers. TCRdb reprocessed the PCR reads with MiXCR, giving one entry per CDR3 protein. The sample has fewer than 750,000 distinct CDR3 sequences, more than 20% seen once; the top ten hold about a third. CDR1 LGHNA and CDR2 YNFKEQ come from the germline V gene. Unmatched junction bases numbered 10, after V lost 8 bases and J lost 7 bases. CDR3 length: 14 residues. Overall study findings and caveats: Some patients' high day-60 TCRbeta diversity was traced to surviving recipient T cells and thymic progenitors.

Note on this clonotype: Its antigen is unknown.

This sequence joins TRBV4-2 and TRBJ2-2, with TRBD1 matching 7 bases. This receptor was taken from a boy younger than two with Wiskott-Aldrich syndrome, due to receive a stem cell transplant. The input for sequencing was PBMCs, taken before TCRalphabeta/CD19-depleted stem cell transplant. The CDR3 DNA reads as TGTGCCAGCCAGACGACAGGGATTGACGGGGAGCTGTTTTTT. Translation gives CASQTTGIDGELFF.